What follows describes a single T cell receptor (beta chain). Its antigen is unidentified. The primer mix had 60 V beta and 13 J beta primers. Only in-frame clones appear in the TCRdb table, and some are missing; sequencing was by immunoSEQ multiplex PCR. The sample shows fewer than 70,000 clones, about 83% of them seen only once. The data belong to a study of glioma-infiltrating T cells after dendritic cell vaccination. Study in general: Treatment, given 2003 to 2012, was autologous tumor lysate-pulsed dendritic cell vaccination. Autologous tumor lysate was loaded overnight onto monocyte-derived dendritic cells grown less than 8 days with IL-4 and GM-CSF.

There are 11 residues in the CDR3. V lost 6 bases, J lost 0 bases, and 3 bases lay in between. The germline V gene has CDR1 SNHLY and CDR2 FYNNEI. The sample's time point: after dendritic cell vaccination, including at tumor progression/relapse. The study's findings and limits: Patients with more pretreatment TILs had longer time to progression and survival.

The input for sequencing was blood, taken after dendritic cell vaccination. V gene TRBV2 combines with J gene TRBJ2-7; D call uncertain. This sequence originates from a human donor with glioblastoma. CDR3 nucleotide sequence: TGTGCCAGCAGCATCTCCTACGAGCAGTACTTC. Its protein is CASSISYEQYF.